This T cell receptor beta chain was identified in a study of cytomegalovirus exposure and HLA in healthy donors. The wider study: Samples from HLA-typed donors yielded about 86 million unique TCRs in an early data release. Overall study findings and caveats: Most TCR sequences showed up rarely, but some public TCRs showed up in many donors.

The study ran its PCR with 60 Vbeta and 13 Jbeta primers. Libraries were prepared by immunoSEQ multiplex PCR; TCRdb keeps only in-frame clonotypes and omits some of them. This table holds about 150,000 clones, under 75% found once. Trimming cost V 0 bases and J 2 bases, with 7 bases left between them. This CDR3 comprises 14 residues. Germline CDR1 is KGHSH and CDR2 is LQKENI. In its sample, this clone was seen a few times. Its antigen is unidentified. V is TRBV18 and J is TRBJ2-5, with D unclear. This TCR was sampled from a woman aged 60-75 years in good health and CMV-seropositive. Sequenced material: PBMCs. CDR3 protein: CASSPPSGQETQYF. CDR3 DNA sequence: TGTGCCAGCTCACCACCTTCGGGTCAAGAGACCCAGTACTTC.